This TCR beta chain appears in the sequencing data of a study of T cell responses to AZD1222 COVID-19 vaccine. Study-wide background: Second-dose intervals of approximately 4 or approximately 12 weeks were pooled.

Repertoires were generated with immunoSEQ multiplex PCR, while TCRdb's copy carries only in-frame clones and drops some. The sample lists about 78,000 clones, approximately 90% seen once, with under 25% in the top ten. General observations from the study: Researchers report vaccine-associated CD4 TCRs spanning spike, with dominance at 160-218 and 743-854. A mostly white British donor set with more females was recruited, and clonal diversity was possibly underestimated. Epitopes outside B.1.351 and B.1.1.7 mutated regions reportedly drew nearly half of spike TCRs.

In the case of this clone: Its antigen remains unknown.

Trimming pared 6 bases from V and 8 bases from J, leaving 40 bases between. Germline V CDR1 and CDR2: MDHEN, SYDVKM. The CDR3 is 21 amino acids. Here the sequenced sample was peripheral blood, taken on day 0 of AZD1222 vaccination. The receptor comes from an adult in good health. V is TRBV28 and J is TRBJ1-2; weak D call: TRBD1 (6 bases). The CDR3 DNA is TGTGCCAGCAGCTTAGGGTCATTTGGGACATGGGAGATGACTATGGTATTGGGCTACACCTTC. It specifies CASSLGSFGTWEMTMVLGYTF.